This TCR beta chain is drawn from a study of cytomegalovirus exposure and HLA in healthy donors. General observations from the study: Roughly uniform depth of sequencing across donors was assumed in presence/absence analyses. Some V segments, TRBV6-2 and TRBV6-3 among them, were indistinguishable and were therefore excluded. Donor immune exposure was known only as CMV serostatus. TCR sequences were mostly rare, though some public TCRs occurred in many donors.

PCR amplification relied on 60 Vbeta primers (plus 13 Jbeta primers). Repertoires were generated with immunoSEQ multiplex PCR, while TCRdb's copy carries only in-frame clones and drops some. The data show some 220,000 clones, over 65% seen once. The CDR3 length is 12 residues. Trimming stripped 3 bases from V and 5 bases from J, with 8 bases between. The germline V gene has CDR1 KGHSH and CDR2 LQKENI. With respect to this clone: The antigen is not known.

This TCR came from a woman aged 60-70 years in good health and CMV-seropositive. Source material: PBMCs. The gene calls are TRBV18 and TRBJ2-7; D remains ambiguous. As DNA, the CDR3 is TGTGCCAGCTCACCCGCAGGCCACGAGCAGTACTTC. The encoded protein is CASSPAGHEQYF.